These T cell receptor beta chains were read from a single sample in a study of early T cells in non-severe SARS-CoV-2 infection. TCRdb reprocessed the 5' RACE reads with MiXCR, giving one entry per CDR3 protein. Among 70,000 to 95,000 distinct CDR3 sequences listed, approximately 14% were seen once. What was sequenced was whole blood. These receptors all come from an adult who was a healthcare worker with PCR-confirmed SARS-CoV-2 infection or an uninfected control (not recorded which). Both conserved end residues are part of each CDR3. The D gene is left open where the match is weak. Clone size is given for some rows only: seen once, a few or many times, or a class if the clone is expanded.

.	TRBJ1-3	14	TRBV11-2	.	CASSPLGVGNTIYF	TGTGCCAGCAGCCCACTCGGGGTAGGAAACACCATATATTTT
.	TRBJ1-5	15	TRBV7-2	few	CASSVQAGRTQPQHF	TGTGCCAGCAGCGTCCAGGCGGGGCGAACTCAGCCCCAGCATTTT
.	TRBJ2-3	14	TRBV11-2	few	CASSLTGRTDTQYF	TGTGCCAGCAGCTTAACGGGACGCACAGATACGCAGTATTTT
.	TRBJ2-2	16	TRBV29-1	once	CSVEDRGTANTGELFF	TGCAGCGTTGAAGATCGGGGGACAGCGAACACCGGGGAGCTGTTTTTT
.	TRBJ1-5	15	TRBV20-1	.	CSARLGTGSNQPQHF	TGCAGTGCTAGGTTGGGGACCGGGAGCAATCAGCCCCAGCATTTT
.	TRBJ2-2	15	TRBV4-2	few	CASSTAQGYTGELFF	TGTGCCAGCAGCACAGCACAGGGCTACACCGGGGAGCTGTTTTTT
TRBD1	TRBJ2-5	14	TRBV5-4	few	CASSLPTGTETQYF	TGTGCCAGCAGCTTGCCGACAGGGACGGAGACCCAGTACTTC
TRBD2	TRBJ2-1	15	TRBV12-3/TRBV12-4	.	CASAGGGAVNNEQFF	TGTGCCTCAGCGGGCGGGGGGGCAGTAAACAATGAGCAGTTCTTC
.	TRBJ2-1	11	TRBV20-1	few	CSALMYNEQFF	TGCAGTGCTTTGATGTACAATGAGCAGTTCTTC
TRBD1	TRBJ2-5	14	TRBV30	.	CAWSGTGVQETQYF	TGTGCCTGGAGTGGGACAGGGGTTCAAGAGACCCAGTACTTC
TRBD1	TRBJ1-2	12	TRBV30	few	CAWSQGALGYTF	TGTGCCTGGAGCCAGGGGGCTCTAGGCTACACCTTC
.	TRBJ1-5	15	TRBV30	.	CAWSGQGKGNQPQHF	TGTGCCTGGAGTGGCCAAGGGAAGGGCAATCAGCCCCAGCATTTT
.	TRBJ2-1	15	TRBV21-1	many	CASSKVVTGPNEQFF	TGTGCCAGCAGCAAAGTTGTGACAGGGCCCAATGAGCAGTTCTTC
.	TRBJ2-5	15	TRBV24-1	many	CATSDPARVQETQYF	TGTGCCACCAGTGATCCTGCCAGGGTCCAAGAGACCCAGTACTTC
.	TRBJ1-1	15	TRBV29-1	few	CSVGRDLQLNTEAFF	TGCAGCGTTGGTCGAGACCTCCAACTGAACACTGAAGCTTTCTTT
.	TRBJ2-5	12	TRBV15	.	CATSSIKGTQYF	TGTGCCACCAGCAGTATTAAAGGGACCCAGTACTTC
.	TRBJ2-2	15	TRBV2	.	CASSGPSLVTGELFF	TGTGCCAGCAGTGGTCCTAGCCTCGTCACCGGGGAGCTGTTTTTT
TRBD2	TRBJ2-2	16	TRBV24-1	few	CATSDSGGANTGELFF	TGTGCCACCAGTGATTCCGGGGGGGCCAACACCGGGGAGCTGTTTTTT
.	TRBJ1-2	13	TRBV27	many	CASSLSSLGGYTF	TGTGCCAGCAGTTTATCATCCCTAGGGGGCTACACCTTC
.	TRBJ2-2	13	TRBV11-2	few	CASSAANDGELFF	TGTGCCAGCAGCGCGGCCAACGACGGGGAGCTGTTTTTT
.	TRBJ2-5	16	TRBV20-1	.	CSAGGPPVTSQETQYF	TGCAGTGCTGGAGGGCCGCCTGTAACCAGCCAAGAGACCCAGTACTTC
TRBD2	TRBJ2-3	14	TRBV20-1	few	CSAPIVGGSDTQYF	TGCAGTGCGCCGATCGTGGGGGGGTCAGATACGCAGTATTTT
.	TRBJ2-3	14	TRBV5-1	many	CASRPGTSTDTQYF	TGCGCCAGCAGACCAGGGACTAGCACAGATACGCAGTATTTT
.	TRBJ1-3	13	TRBV27	.	CASKRSSGNTIYF	TGTGCCAGCAAACGAAGCTCTGGAAACACCATATATTTT
.	TRBJ2-3	19	TRBV7-8	many	CASRNFGGLSGTSTDTQYF	TGTGCCAGCAGAAACTTCGGGGGACTTAGCGGAACTAGCACAGATACGCAGTATTTT
.	TRBJ1-2	15	TRBV12-3/TRBV12-4	many	CASSLGDKANYGYTF	TGTGCCAGCAGTTTAGGGGACAAAGCTAACTATGGCTACACCTTC
TRBD1	TRBJ1-6	13	TRBV10-3	.	CAANRGTTSPLHF	TGTGCCGCGAACAGGGGCACAACGTCACCCCTCCACTTT
TRBD2	TRBJ2-5	16	TRBV23-1	.	CASSQSLAGNQETQYF	TGCGCCAGCAGTCAATCTCTAGCGGGGAACCAAGAGACCCAGTACTTC
.	TRBJ1-2	12	TRBV9	.	CASSVGIGGYTF	TGTGCCAGCAGCGTAGGCATAGGAGGCTACACCTTC
.	TRBJ1-6	12	TRBV3-2	.	CASSQADRALLF	TGTGCCAGCAGCCAGGCAGACAGGGCCCTCTTATTT
.	TRBJ2-4	12	TRBV25-1	.	CASSVGGDIQYF	TGTGCCAGCAGTGTCGGGGGAGACATTCAGTACTTC
TRBD2	TRBJ2-1	18	TRBV20-1	.	CSARDRRGGSSGYNEQFF	TGCAGTGCTAGAGATAGGCGGGGGGGCTCTTCAGGCTACAATGAGCAGTTCTTC
.	TRBJ1-5	15	TRBV20-1	.	CSARDHRAGNQPQHF	TGCAGTGCTAGAGACCACCGGGCGGGCAATCAGCCCCAGCATTTT
TRBD1	TRBJ1-1	14	TRBV20-1	.	CSATQGGAGTEAFF	TGCAGTGCGACACAGGGGGGCGCGGGCACTGAAGCTTTCTTT